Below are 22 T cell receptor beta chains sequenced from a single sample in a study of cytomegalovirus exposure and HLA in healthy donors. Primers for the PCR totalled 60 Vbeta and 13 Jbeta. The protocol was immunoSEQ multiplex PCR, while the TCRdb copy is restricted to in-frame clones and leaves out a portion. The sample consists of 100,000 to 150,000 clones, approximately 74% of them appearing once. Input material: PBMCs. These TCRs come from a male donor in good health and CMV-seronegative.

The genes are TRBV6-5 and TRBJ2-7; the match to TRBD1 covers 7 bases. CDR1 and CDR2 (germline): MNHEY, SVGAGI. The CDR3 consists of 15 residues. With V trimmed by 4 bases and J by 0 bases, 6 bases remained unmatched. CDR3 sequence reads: CASSSDRVSSYEQYF. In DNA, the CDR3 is TGTGCCAGCAGTTCCGACAGGGTGAGCTCCTACGAGCAGTACTTC.

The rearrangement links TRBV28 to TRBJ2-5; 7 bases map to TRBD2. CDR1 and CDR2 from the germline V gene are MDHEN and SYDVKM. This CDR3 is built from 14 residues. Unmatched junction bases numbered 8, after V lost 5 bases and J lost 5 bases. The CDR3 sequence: CASSLGGRPETQYF. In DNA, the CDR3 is TGTGCCAGCAGTCTGGGGGGGAGGCCGGAGACCCAGTACTTC.

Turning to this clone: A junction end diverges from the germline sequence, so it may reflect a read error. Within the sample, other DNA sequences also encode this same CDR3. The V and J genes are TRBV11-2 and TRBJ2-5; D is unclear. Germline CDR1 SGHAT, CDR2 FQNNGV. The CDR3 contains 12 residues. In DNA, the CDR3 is TGTGCCAGCAGTTTAGCCGAAGAGACCCAGTACTTC. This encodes CASSLAEETQYF.

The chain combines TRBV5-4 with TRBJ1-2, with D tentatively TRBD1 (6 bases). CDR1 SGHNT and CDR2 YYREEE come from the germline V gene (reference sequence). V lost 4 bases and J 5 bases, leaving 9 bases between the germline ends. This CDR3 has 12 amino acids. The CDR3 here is CASSIGTYGYTF. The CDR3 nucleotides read TGTGCCAGCAGCATCGGGACATATGGCTACACCTTC.

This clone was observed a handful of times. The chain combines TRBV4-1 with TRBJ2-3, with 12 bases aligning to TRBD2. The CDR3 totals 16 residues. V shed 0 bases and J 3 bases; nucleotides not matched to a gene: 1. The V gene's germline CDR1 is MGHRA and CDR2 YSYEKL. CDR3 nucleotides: TGCGCCAGCAGCCAAGAACTAGCGGGGGGTACAGATACGCAGTATTTT. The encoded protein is CASSQELAGGTDTQYF.

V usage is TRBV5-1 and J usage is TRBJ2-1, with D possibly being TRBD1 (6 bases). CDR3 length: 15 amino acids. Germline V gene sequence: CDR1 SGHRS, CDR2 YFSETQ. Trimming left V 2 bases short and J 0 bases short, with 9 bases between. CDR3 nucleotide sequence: TGCGCCAGCAGCTTTGGACAGCGCTCCTACAATGAGCAGTTCTTC. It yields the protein CASSFGQRSYNEQFF.

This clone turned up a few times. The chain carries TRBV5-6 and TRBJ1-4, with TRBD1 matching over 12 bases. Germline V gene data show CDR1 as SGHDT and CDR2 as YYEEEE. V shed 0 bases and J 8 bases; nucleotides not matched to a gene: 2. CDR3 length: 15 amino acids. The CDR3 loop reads CASSLGDRGQEKLFF. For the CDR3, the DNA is TGTGCCAGCAGCTTGGGGGACAGGGGGCAGGAAAAACTGTTTTTT.

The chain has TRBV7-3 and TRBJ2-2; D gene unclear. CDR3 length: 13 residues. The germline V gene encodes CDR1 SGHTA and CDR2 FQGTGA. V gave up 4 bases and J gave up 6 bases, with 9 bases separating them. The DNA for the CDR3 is TGTGCCAGCAGCTCGTCCCCGGCCGGGGAGCTGTTTTTT. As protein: CASSSSPAGELFF. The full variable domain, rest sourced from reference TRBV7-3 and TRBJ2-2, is GAGVSQTPSNKVTEKGKYVELRCDPISGHTALYWYRQSLGQGPEFLIYFQGTGAADDSGLPNDRFFAVRPEGSVSTLKIQRTERGDSAVYLCASSSSPAGELFFGEGSRLTVL.

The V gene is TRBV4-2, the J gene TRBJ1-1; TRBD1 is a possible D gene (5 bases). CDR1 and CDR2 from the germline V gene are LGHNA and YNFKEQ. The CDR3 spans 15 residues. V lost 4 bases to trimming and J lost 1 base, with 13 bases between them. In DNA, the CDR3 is TGTGCCAGCAGCCGGAGGGAGACAGCGAACACTGAAGCTTTCTTT. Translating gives CASSRRETANTEAFF.

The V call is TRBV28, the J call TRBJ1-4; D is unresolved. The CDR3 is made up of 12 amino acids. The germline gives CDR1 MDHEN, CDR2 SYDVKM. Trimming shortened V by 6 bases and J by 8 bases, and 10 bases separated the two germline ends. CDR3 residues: CASRASGEKLFF. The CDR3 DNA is TGTGCCAGCAGAGCGTCGGGGGAAAAACTGTTTTTT. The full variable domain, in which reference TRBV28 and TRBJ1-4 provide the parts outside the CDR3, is DVKVTQSSRYLVKRTGEKVFLECVQDMDHENMFWYRQDPGLGLRLIYFSYDVKMKEKGDIPEGYSVSREKKERFSLILESASTNQTSMYLCASRASGEKLFFGSGTQLSVL.

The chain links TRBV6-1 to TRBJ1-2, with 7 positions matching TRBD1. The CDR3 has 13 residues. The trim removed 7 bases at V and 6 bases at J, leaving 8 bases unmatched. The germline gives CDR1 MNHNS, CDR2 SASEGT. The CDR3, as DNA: TGTGCCAGCAACAAAGGGGGCGCGGATGGCTACACCTTC. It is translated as CASNKGGADGYTF.

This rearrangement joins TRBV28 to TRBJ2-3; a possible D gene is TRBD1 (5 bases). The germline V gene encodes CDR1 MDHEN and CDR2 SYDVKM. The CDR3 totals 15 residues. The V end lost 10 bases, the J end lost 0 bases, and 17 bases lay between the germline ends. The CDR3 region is CAIAPDRTSTDTQYF. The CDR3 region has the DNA TGTGCCATTGCACCCGACAGAACTAGCACAGATACGCAGTATTTT.

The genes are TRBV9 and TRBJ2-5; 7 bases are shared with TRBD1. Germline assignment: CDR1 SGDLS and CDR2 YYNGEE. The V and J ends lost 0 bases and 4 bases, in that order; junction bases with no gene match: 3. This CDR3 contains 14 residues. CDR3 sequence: CASSVETGPETQYF. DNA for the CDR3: TGTGCCAGCAGCGTAGAGACAGGGCCAGAGACCCAGTACTTC.

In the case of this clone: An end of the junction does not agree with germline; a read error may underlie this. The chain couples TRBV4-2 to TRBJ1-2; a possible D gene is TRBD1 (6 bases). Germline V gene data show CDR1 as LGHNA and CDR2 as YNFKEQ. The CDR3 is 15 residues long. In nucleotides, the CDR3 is TGTGCCAGCAGTCAAGGTGGGGACCGAGGGGGTGGCTACACCTTC. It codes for CASSQGGDRGGGYTF.

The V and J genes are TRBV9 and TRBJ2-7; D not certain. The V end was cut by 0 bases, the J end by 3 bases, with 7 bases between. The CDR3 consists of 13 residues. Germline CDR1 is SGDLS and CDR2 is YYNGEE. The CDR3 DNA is TGTGCCAGCAGCGTAGGTCAGAACTACGAGCAGTACTTC. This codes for CASSVGQNYEQYF.

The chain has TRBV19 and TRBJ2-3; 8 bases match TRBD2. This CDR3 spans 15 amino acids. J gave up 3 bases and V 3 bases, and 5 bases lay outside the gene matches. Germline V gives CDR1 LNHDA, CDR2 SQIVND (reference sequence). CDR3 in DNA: TGTGCCAGTAGTATCGGGAGGGCCAAAACAGATACGCAGTATTTT. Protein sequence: CASSIGRAKTDTQYF.

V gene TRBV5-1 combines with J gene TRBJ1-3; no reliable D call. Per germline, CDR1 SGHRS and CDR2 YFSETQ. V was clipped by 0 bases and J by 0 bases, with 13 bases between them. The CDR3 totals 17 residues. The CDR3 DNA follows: TGCGCCAGCAGCTTGGCGTCGGCAGCTAGCTCTGGAAACACCATATATTTT. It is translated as CASSLASAASSGNTIYF.

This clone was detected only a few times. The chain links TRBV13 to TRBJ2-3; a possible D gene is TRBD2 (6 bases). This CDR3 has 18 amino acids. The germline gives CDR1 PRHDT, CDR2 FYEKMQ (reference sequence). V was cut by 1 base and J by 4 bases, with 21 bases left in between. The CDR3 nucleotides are TGTGCCAGCAGCTTAGAGGGCAGGGTCACGCCGGGGGCAGATACGCAGTATTTT. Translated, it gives CASSLEGRVTPGADTQYF.

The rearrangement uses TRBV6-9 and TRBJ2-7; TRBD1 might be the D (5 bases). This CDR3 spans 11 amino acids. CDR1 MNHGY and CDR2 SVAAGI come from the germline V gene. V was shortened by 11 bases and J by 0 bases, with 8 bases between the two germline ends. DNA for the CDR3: TGTGCCTGGACAACCTCCTACGAGCAGTACTTC. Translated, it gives CAWTTSYEQYF.

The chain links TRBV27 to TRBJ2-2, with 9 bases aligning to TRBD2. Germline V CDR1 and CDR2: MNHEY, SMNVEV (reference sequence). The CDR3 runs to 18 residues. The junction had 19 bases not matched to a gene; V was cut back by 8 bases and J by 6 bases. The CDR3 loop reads CASSGGKLAGGRSGELFF. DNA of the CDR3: TGTGCCAGCTCTGGGGGGAAACTGGCGGGAGGGCGTTCCGGGGAGCTGTTTTTT.

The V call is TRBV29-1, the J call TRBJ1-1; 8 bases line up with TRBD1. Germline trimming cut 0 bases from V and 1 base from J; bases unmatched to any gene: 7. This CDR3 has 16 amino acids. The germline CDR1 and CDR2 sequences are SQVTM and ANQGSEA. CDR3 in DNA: TGCAGCGTTGAAGATCTTTATGGACAGGGGAACACTGAAGCTTTCTTT. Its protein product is CSVEDLYGQGNTEAFF. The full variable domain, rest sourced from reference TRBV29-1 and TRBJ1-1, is SAVISQKPSRDICQRGTSLTIQCQVDSQVTMMFWYRQQPGQSLTLIATANQGSEATYESGFVIDKFPISRPNLTFSTLTVSNMSPEDSSIYLCSVEDLYGQGNTEAFFGQGTRLTVV.

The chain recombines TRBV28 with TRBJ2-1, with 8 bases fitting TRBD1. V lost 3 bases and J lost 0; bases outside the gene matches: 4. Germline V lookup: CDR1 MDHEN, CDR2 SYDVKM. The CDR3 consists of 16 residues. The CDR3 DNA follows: TGTGCCAGCAGTTTCCGGACAGGGAGCTCCTACAATGAGCAGTTCTTC. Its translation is CASSFRTGSSYNEQFF.